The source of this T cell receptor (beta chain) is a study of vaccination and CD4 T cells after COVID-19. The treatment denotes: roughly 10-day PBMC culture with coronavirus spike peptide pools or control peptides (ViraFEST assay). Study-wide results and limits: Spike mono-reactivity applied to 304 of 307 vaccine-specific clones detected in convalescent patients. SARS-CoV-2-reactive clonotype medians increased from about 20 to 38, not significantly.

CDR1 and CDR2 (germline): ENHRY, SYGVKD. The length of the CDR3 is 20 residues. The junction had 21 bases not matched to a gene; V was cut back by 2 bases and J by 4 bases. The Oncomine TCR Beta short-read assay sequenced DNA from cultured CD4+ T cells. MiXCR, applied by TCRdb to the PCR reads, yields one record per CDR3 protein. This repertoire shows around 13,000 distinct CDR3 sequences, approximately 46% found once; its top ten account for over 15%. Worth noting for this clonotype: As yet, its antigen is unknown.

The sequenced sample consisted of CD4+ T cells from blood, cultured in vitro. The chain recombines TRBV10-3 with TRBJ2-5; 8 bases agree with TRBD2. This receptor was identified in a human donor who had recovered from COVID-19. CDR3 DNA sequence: TGTGCCATCAGTGAGCCAAAGGGACTAGTGAGTCCCAAAGAGGGAGAGACCCAGTACTTC. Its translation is CAISEPKGLVSPKEGETQYF.